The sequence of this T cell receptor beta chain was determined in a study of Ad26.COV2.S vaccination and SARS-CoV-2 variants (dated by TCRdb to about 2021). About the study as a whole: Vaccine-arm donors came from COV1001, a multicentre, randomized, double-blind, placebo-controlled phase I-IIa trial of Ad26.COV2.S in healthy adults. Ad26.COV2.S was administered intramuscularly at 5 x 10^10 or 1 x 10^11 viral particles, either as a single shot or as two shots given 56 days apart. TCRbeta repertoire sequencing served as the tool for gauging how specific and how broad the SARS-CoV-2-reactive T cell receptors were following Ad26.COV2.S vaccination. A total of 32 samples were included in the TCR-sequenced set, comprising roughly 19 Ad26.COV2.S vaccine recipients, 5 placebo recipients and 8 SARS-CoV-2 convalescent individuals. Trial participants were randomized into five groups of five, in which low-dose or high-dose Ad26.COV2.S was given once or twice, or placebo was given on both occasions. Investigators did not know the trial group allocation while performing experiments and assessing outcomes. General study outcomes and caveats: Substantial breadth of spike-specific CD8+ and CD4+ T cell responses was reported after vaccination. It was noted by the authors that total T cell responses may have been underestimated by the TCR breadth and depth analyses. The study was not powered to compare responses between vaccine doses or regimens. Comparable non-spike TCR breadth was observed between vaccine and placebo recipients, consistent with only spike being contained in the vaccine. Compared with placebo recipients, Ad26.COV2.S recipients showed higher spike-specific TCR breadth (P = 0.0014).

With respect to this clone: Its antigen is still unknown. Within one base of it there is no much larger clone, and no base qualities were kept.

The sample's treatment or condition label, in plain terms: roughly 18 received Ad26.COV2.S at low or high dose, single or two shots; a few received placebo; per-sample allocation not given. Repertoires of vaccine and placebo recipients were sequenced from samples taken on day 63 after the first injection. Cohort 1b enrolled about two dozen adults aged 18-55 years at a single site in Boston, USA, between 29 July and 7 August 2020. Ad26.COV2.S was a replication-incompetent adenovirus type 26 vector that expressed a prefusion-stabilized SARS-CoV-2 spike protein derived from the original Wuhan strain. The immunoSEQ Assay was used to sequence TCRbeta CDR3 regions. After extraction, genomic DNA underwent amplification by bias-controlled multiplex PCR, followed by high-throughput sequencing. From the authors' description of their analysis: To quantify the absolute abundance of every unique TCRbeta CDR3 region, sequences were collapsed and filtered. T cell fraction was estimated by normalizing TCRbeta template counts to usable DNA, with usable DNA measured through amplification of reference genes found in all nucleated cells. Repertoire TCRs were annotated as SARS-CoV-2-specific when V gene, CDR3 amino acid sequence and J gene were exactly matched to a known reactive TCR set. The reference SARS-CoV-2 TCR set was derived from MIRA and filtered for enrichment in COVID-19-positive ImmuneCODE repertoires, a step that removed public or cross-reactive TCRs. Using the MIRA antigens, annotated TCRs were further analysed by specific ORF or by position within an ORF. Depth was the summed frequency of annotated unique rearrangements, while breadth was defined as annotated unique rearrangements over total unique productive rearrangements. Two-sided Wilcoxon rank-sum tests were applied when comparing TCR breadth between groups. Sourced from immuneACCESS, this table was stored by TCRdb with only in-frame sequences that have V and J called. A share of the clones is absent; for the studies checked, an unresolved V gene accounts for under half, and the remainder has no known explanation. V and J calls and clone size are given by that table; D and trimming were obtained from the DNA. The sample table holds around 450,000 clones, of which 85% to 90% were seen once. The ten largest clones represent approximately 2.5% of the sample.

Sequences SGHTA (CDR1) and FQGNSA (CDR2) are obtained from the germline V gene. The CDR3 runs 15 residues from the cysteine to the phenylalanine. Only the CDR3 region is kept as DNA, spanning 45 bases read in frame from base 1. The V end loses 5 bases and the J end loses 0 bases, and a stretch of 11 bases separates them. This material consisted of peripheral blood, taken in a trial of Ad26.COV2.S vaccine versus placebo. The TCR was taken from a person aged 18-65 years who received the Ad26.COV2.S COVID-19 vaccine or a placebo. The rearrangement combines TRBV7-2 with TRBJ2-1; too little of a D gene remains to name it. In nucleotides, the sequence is TGTGCCAGCAGCACACACCTTAGCTCCTACAATGAGCAGTTCTTC. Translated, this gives CASSTHLSSYNEQFF.